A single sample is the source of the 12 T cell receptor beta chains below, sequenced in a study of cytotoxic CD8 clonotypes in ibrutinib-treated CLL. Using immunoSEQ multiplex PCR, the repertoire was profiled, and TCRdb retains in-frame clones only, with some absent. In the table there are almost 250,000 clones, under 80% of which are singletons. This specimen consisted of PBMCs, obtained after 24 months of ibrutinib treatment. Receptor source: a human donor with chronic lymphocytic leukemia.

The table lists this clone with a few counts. This chain's CDR3 is CASSSGQGAGGETQYF. CDR3 coding DNA: TGTGCCAGCAGTTCTGGACAGGGGGCAGGAGGAGAGACCCAGTACTTC. The rearrangement uses TRBV6-5 and TRBJ2-5; 11 nucleotides align to TRBD1. V lost 4 bases and J lost 4; bases outside the gene matches: 8. The CDR3 contains 16 residues. Germline-derived CDR1 and CDR2 are MNHEY and SVGAGI.

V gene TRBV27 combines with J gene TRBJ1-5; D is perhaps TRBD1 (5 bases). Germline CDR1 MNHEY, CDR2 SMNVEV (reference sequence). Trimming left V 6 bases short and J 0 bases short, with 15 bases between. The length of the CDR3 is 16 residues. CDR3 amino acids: CASSLQGHTSNQPQHF. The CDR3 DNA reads TGTGCCAGCAGCCTGCAAGGACATACTAGCAATCAGCCCCAGCATTTT.

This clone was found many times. For the CDR3, the DNA is TGTGCCAGCAGCGTAGATCCAGGCGAGCAGTACTTC. Its translation: CASSVDPGEQYF. V gene TRBV9 combines with J gene TRBJ2-7; no clear D gene. The V end was cut by 0 bases, the J end by 6 bases, with 7 bases between. The CDR3 has 12 residues. In germline, CDR1 is SGDLS, CDR2 YYNGEE.

The CDR3 sequence is CASIGPSYGYTF. The CDR3 DNA reads as TGTGCCAGCATAGGGCCGAGTTATGGCTACACCTTC. The chain combines TRBV6-5 with TRBJ1-2, with D unresolved. This CDR3 spans 12 amino acids. CDR1 MNHEY and CDR2 SVGAGI come from the germline V gene. V shed 7 bases and J shed 5 bases, with 11 bases lying between them.

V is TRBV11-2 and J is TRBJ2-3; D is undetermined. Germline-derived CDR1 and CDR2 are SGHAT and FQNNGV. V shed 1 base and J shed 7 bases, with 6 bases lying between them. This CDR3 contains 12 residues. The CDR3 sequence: CASSLVGNTQYF. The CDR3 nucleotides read TGTGCCAGCAGCTTAGTCGGAAATACGCAGTATTTT. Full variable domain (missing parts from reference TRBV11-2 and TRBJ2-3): EAGVAQSPRYKIIEKRQSVAFWCNPISGHATLYWYQQILGQGPKLLIQFQNNGVVDDSQLPKDRFSAERLKGVDSTLKIQPAKLEDSAVYLCASSLVGNTQYFGPGTRLTVL.

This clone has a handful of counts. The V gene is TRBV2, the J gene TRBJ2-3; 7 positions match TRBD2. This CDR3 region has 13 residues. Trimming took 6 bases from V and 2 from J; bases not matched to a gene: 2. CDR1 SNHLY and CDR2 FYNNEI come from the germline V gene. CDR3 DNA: TGTGCCAGCAGGGGGACTACCACAGATACGCAGTATTTT. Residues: CASRGTTTDTQYF.

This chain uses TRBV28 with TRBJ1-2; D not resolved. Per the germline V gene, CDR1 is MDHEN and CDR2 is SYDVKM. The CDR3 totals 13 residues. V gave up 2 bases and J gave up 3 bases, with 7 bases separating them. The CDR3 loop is CASSLTPDYGYTF. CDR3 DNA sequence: TGTGCCAGCAGTTTAACTCCTGACTATGGCTACACCTTC.

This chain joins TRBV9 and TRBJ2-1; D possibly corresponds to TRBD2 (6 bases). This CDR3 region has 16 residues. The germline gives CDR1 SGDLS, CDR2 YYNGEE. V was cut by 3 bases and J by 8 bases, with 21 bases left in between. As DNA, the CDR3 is TGTGCCAGCAGCGCCCACGGGGAAACGGGGGTTGATGAGCAGTTCTTC. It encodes CASSAHGETGVDEQFF.

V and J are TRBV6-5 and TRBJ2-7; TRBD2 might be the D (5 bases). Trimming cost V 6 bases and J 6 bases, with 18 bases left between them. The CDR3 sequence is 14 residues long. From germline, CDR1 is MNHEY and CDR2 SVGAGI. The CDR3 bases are TGTGCCAGCAGCCTCCTACTAGGAGCGGCCGAGCAGTACTTC. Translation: CASSLLLGAAEQYF.

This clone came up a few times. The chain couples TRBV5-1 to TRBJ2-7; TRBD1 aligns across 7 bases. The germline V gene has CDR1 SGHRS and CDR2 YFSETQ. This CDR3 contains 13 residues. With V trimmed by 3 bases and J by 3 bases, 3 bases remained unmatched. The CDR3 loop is CASSYDRDYEQYF. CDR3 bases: TGCGCCAGCAGCTACGACAGGGACTACGAGCAGTACTTC.

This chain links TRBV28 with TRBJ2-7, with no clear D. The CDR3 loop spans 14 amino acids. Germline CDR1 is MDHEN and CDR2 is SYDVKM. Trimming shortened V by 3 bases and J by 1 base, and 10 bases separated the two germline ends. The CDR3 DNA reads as TGTGCCAGCAGTTTTCCCGACCCTTCCTACGAGCAGTACTTC. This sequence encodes CASSFPDPSYEQYF. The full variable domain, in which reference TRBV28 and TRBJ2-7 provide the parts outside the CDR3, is DVKVTQSSRYLVKRTGEKVFLECVQDMDHENMFWYRQDPGLGLRLIYFSYDVKMKEKGDIPEGYSVSREKKERFSLILESASTNQTSMYLCASSFPDPSYEQYFGPGTRLTVT.

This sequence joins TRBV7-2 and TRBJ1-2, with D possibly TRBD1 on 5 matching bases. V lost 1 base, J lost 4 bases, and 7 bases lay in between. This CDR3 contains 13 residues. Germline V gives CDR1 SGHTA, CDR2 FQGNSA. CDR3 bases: TGTGCCAGCAGCTTAGACGGGACCTATGGCTACACCTTC. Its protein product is CASSLDGTYGYTF.